This T cell receptor beta chain emerged from a study of human CD8 memory T cell subsets. According to its frequency, this clonotype is medium-sized. The authors defined TPEX cells as CCR7+ PD-1+ TIGIT+ early memory CD8+ T cells carrying exhausted-like traits. This CDR3 comprises 16 residues. CDR1 is SQVTM, CDR2 ANQGSEA, per germline. UMI-labeled 5' RACE was used to make TCR beta libraries. TCRdb reprocessed the 5' RACE reads and stores each CDR3 protein as one record, lacking DNA. The sample includes 9,500 to 13,000 distinct CDR3 sequences. The sequence derives from a human donor in good health. The specimen was CD8+ T cells from PBMCs. The chain combines TRBV29-1 with TRBJ2-7; TCRdb designates TRBD1, a call that cannot be tested without DNA. The CDR3 is CSVGASSSGLIYEQYF.